The 13 T cell receptor beta chains below were found in one sample sequenced in a study of beta chain features in type 1 diabetes (dated by TCRdb to 2016 to 2018). Library generation was performed with the immunoSEQ multiplex PCR assay. All of the isolated RNA was reverse transcribed with the High Capacity cDNA Reverse Transcription Kit, so expressed TCRB transcripts were sequenced. The source is immuneACCESS, and TCRdb retained only in-frame sequences with V and J called. Part of the clones is not carried over; for the studies checked, unresolved V genes explain less than half of this, and the remainder is unexplained. The sample contains hundreds of thousands of clones, 14% of them found a single time. Roughly 7% of the sample lies in the top ten. Sequenced material: central memory CD4+ T cells from blood. These receptors all stem from a man aged 30 to 39 in good health.

The chain couples TRBV5-1 to TRBJ1-2; a weak D match, TRBD1 (5 bases). Trimming removed 0 bases at V and 3 bases at J, with 9 bases between. This CDR3 contains 14 residues. Germline lookup yields CDR1 SGHRS and CDR2 YFSETQ. CDR3 sequence: CASSLDRLDYGYTF. CDR3 DNA: TGCGCCAGCAGCTTGGACAGGCTCGACTATGGCTACACCTTC. The whole variable domain, filled in from reference TRBV5-1 and TRBJ1-2, reads KAGVTQTPRYLIKTRGQQVTLSCSPISGHRSVSWYQQTPGQGLQFLFEYFSETQRNKGNFPGRFSGRQFSNSRSEMNVSTLELGDSALYLCASSLDRLDYGYTFGSGTRLTVV.

This clone occurred a few times. This chain links TRBV11-3 with TRBJ1-2; the D gene is possibly TRBD1 (5 bases). Germline CDR1 and CDR2: SGHNT and YENEEA. V was clipped by 5 bases and J by 6 bases, with 16 bases between them. The CDR3 extends over 14 amino acids. The CDR3 DNA is TGTGCCAGCAGCGCCCCAGGGACGGTGCATGGCTACACCTTC. Its protein is CASSAPGTVHGYTF. Filled out from reference TRBV11-3 and TRBJ1-2, the complete variable domain reads EAGVVQSPRYKIIEKKQPVAFWCNPISGHNTLYWYLQNLGQGPELLIRYENEEAVDDSQLPKDRFSAERLKGVDSTLKIQPAELGDSAVYLCASSAPGTVHGYTFGSGTRLTVV.

There are many counts of this clone. The germline gene is not matched at one end of the junction; a read error may be the cause. The sample has other DNA sequences that encode this CDR3 too. The chain couples TRBV7-2 to TRBJ1-2; no clear D gene. From germline, CDR1 is SGHTA and CDR2 FQGNSA. The CDR3 sequence is 15 residues long. The CDR3 is CASSQNRVANYGYTF. Here the CDR3 DNA reads TGCGCCAGCAGCCAAAACAGAGTAGCTAACTATGGCTACACCTTC.

The chain has TRBV11-3 and TRBJ2-1; 8 nucleotides align to TRBD2. The CDR3 has 15 residues. From germline, CDR1 is SGHNT and CDR2 YENEEA. Trimming at V came to 2 bases and at J to 5 bases, leaving 5 bases not matched to a gene. The CDR3 sequence: CASSLQGTRDNEQFF. In DNA, the CDR3 is TGTGCCAGCAGCTTACAAGGGACTAGGGACAATGAGCAGTTCTTC.

In its sample, this clone is medium-sized. The rearrangement links TRBV14 to TRBJ1-2, with 10 bases aligning to TRBD1. Germline V lookup: CDR1 SGHDN, CDR2 FVKESK. CDR3 length: 14 residues. V shed 4 bases, J shed 4 bases, and the junction held 3 bases outside the gene matches. The DNA of the CDR3 is TGTGCCAGCAGCCCTCGGACAGGGGGCTATGGCTACACCTTC. This sequence encodes CASSPRTGGYGYTF.

The V and J genes are TRBV9 and TRBJ1-5, with a possible D match to TRBD1 (6 bases). Trimming pared 1 base from V and 4 bases from J, leaving 9 bases between. This CDR3 is 14 amino acids long. Germline V gene lookup returns CDR1 SGDLS and CDR2 YYNGEE. CDR3 sequence reads: CASSVRGENQPQHF. DNA for the CDR3: TGTGCCAGCAGCGTAAGGGGGGAAAATCAGCCCCAGCATTTT.

V gene TRBV18 combines with J gene TRBJ2-7, with D uncertain. Germline V CDR1 and CDR2: KGHSH, LQKENI. V was trimmed by 2 bases and J by 1 base, leaving 6 bases between them. The CDR3 extends over 13 amino acids. CDR3 in amino acids: CASSPFGSYEQYF. CDR3 nucleotides: TGTGCCAGCTCACCATTCGGGTCCTACGAGCAGTACTTC.

This clone has a handful of counts. The rearrangement uses TRBV4-1 and TRBJ2-4, with 10 positions matching TRBD2. CDR1 is MGHRA, CDR2 YSYEKL, per germline. After removal of 2 bases from V and 5 bases from J, the junction contained 6 bases not matched to a gene. The length of the CDR3 is 16 residues. The CDR3 spells CASSQLSGGAQNIQYF. The DNA for the CDR3 is TGCGCCAGCAGCCAACTCAGCGGGGGGGCTCAAAACATTCAGTACTTC.

In this sample, this clone turned up a few times. The chain is built from TRBV11-3 and TRBJ2-3; D gene unclear. Germline loops: CDR1 SGHNT, CDR2 YENEEA. Trimming took 3 bases from V and 6 from J, leaving 4 bases between them. The CDR3 has 11 amino acids. CDR3: CASSFRDTQYF. The CDR3 bases are TGTGCCAGCAGCTTCAGGGATACGCAGTATTTT.

This clone turned up a few times. The chain combines TRBV9 with TRBJ2-7, with TRBD1 identical over 9 bases. Losses at the gene ends were 4 bases for V and 2 bases for J; bases not matched to a gene: 4. Looked up from germline, CDR1 is SGDLS and CDR2 is YYNGEE. The CDR3 length is 14 residues. DNA for the CDR3: TGTGCCAGCAGCTCTGGGACAGGGACCTACGAGCAGTACTTC. Protein product: CASSSGTGTYEQYF. The full variable domain, in which reference TRBV9 and TRBJ2-7 provide the parts outside the CDR3, is DSGVTQTPKHLITATGQRVTLRCSPRSGDLSVYWYQQSLDQGLQFLIQYYNGEERAKGNILERFSAQQFPDLHSELNLSSLELGDSALYFCASSSGTGTYEQYFGPGTRLTVT.

This clone appeared a few times. CDR3 nucleotides: TGTGCCAGCAGCCGAAGTGGAAACACCATATATTTT. Residues: CASSRSGNTIYF. The V and J genes are TRBV9 and TRBJ1-3; D gene uncertain. V lost 4 bases and J 3 bases, leaving 5 bases between the germline ends. The CDR3 extends over 12 amino acids. CDR1 and CDR2 from the germline V gene are SGDLS and YYNGEE.

The rearrangement joins TRBV7-9 to TRBJ1-4; D is unclear. Between the trimmed V and J ends, which lost 2 bases and 4 bases, there was a span of 11 bases. This CDR3 comprises 15 residues. CDR1 SEHNR and CDR2 FQNEAQ come from the germline V gene (reference sequence). The CDR3: CASSLWGDLNEKLFF. The CDR3, as DNA: TGTGCCAGCAGCTTATGGGGAGACCTTAATGAAAAACTGTTTTTT.

V usage is TRBV25-1 and J usage is TRBJ2-3, with 9 bases aligning to TRBD2. V lost 7 bases to trimming and J lost 9 bases; unmatched junction nucleotides: 5. The CDR3 sequence is 12 residues long. Germline CDR1 is MGHDK and CDR2 is SYGVNS. The DNA for the CDR3 is TGTGCCAGCATAGAAACTAGCGGGACGCAGTATTTT. It yields the protein CASIETSGTQYF.